This TCR beta chain was recorded in a study of blood T cell repertoires in COVID-19. Study background: Collection of acute and convalescent COVID-19 samples took place in the United States, Italy and Spain.

Authors' data handling: Estimation of nucleated cell counts was performed using reference gene primer amplification. Method: immunoSEQ multiplex PCR; TCRdb's copy keeps in-frame clones and lacks some. V and J calls and clone size are given by that table; D and trimming were obtained from the DNA. The table records 150,000 to 200,000 clones, about 74% of them present only once. CDR3 length equals 13 residues. Per the germline V gene, CDR1 is SGHRS and CDR2 is YFSETQ. J lost 5 bases, V lost 4 bases, and 5 bases had no gene match. This chain links TRBV5-1 with TRBJ1-2; 7 nucleotides line up with TRBD1. The sequenced material came from peripheral blood. This TCR was sampled from a man in his sixties with acute or convalescent COVID-19. The CDR3 loop is CASSPGTAYGYTF. The CDR3 DNA reads TGCGCCAGCAGCCCTGGGACAGCGTATGGCTACACCTTC.